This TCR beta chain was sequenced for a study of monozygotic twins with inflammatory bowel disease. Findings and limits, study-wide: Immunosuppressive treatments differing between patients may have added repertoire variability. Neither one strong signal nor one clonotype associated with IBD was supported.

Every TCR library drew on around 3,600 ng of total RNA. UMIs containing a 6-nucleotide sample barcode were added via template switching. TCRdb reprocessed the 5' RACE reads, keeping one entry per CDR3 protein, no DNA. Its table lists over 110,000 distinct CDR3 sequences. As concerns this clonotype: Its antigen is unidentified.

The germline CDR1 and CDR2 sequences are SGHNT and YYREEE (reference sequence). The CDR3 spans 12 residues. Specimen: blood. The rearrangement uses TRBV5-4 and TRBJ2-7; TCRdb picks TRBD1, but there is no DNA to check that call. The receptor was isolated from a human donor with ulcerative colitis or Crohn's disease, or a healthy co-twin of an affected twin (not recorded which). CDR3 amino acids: CASSSTGYEQYF.